Listed below are T cell receptor beta chains from one sample, sequenced in a study of human T cells and chemical hapten exposure. From the RACE reads, TCRdb called clonotypes with MiXCR, one entry per CDR3 protein. The profile shows approximately 340,000 distinct CDR3 sequences, roughly 6.9% of them singletons. The source material was whole blood, sampled in connection with sensitization to the hapten diphenylcyclopropenone (DPC). The source of these receptors is a young woman with alopecia areata. Some clones in this sample may be carry-over from other donors' samples. The CDR3 runs from the conserved cysteine through the conserved F or W. The order of the fields is CDR3 length, V gene, D gene, J gene, clone size, CDR3 protein, CDR3 DNA. A D gene is named only where the DNA matches it firmly. Size tells how often a clone was seen (once, few, many) or the class of an expanded clone, and some rows leave it out.

15	TRBV9	TRBD1	TRBJ1-1	.	CASSDGTGWSTEAFF	TGTGCCAGCAGCGATGGGACAGGGTGGAGCACTGAAGCTTTCTTT
15	TRBV2	.	TRBJ2-7	many	CASSEGVGGPYEQYF	TGTGCCAGCAGTGAAGGGGTCGGGGGGCCCTACGAGCAGTACTTC
13	TRBV7-9	.	TRBJ1-4	many	CASSSWSNEKLFF	TGTGCCAGCAGCTCCTGGTCTAATGAAAAACTGTTTTTT
13	TRBV18	.	TRBJ1-5	many	CASSPGDNQPQHF	TGTGCCAGCTCACCAGGGGACAATCAGCCCCAGCATTTT
13	TRBV5-1	.	TRBJ2-5	.	CASSWGTQDTQYF	TGCGCCAGCAGCTGGGGTACCCAGGATACCCAGTACTTC
14	TRBV6-6	.	TRBJ1-6	many	CASSLGSGNSPLHF	TGTGCCAGCAGTTTAGGGAGTGGGAATTCACCCCTCCACTTT
14	TRBV29-1	TRBD1	TRBJ1-1	few	CSVEDPGGKAEAFF	TGCAGCGTTGAGGATCCAGGGGGAAAAGCTGAAGCTTTCTTT
14	TRBV20-1	TRBD1	TRBJ2-3	few	CSAPPDRGTDTQYF	TGCAGTGCCCCGCCCGACAGGGGCACCGATACGCAGTATTTT
12	TRBV24-1	.	TRBJ2-1	many	CATSDSHNEQFF	TGTGCCACCAGTGATTCGCACAATGAGCAGTTCTTC
15	TRBV9	TRBD1	TRBJ1-4	many	CASSGQGVTNEKLFF	TGTGCCAGCAGCGGACAGGGGGTTACTAATGAAAAACTGTTTTTT
17	TRBV4-3	.	TRBJ2-5	many	CASSPGAVGGAQETQYF	TGCGCCAGCAGCCCGGGGGCGGTCGGCGGCGCCCAAGAGACCCAGTACTTC
14	TRBV25-1	TRBD1	TRBJ1-2	.	CASGSTGGDLRYTF	TGTGCCAGCGGGAGCACAGGGGGGGACCTCCGCTACACCTTC
11	TRBV12-3/TRBV12-4	.	TRBJ1-1	many	CASSFGIGAFF	TGTGCCAGCAGTTTCGGTATCGGAGCTTTCTTT
11	TRBV21-1	.	TRBJ1-5	few	CAPRFHQPQHF	TGTGCCCCCAGATTTCATCAGCCCCAGCATTTT
14	TRBV28	TRBD1	TRBJ2-2	few	CATSQTGGTGELFF	TGTGCCACCTCCCAGACAGGGGGCACCGGGGAGCTGTTTTTT
14	TRBV12-3/TRBV12-4	.	TRBJ1-2	.	CASSLLPGYYGYTF	TGTGCCAGCAGTTTGTTACCAGGGTACTATGGCTACACCTTC
17	TRBV3-1	.	TRBJ1-2	.	CASSPRGLEGLNYGYTF	TGTGCCAGCAGCCCGAGAGGTTTGGAGGGACTTAACTATGGCTACACCTTC
13	TRBV20-1	.	TRBJ1-5	few	CSAQGTSDQPQHF	TGCAGTGCACAAGGCACCTCCGATCAGCCCCAGCATTTT
14	TRBV3-1	.	TRBJ2-5	many	CASSPVRGRETQYF	TGTGCCAGCAGCCCCGTTAGGGGCCGGGAGACCCAGTACTTC
17	TRBV4-2	.	TRBJ1-6	.	CASSQDNRPGGYSPLHF	TGTGCCAGCAGCCAAGATAACCGGCCAGGCGGGTATTCACCCCTCCACTTT
18	TRBV27	TRBD2	TRBJ2-7	.	CASSRSLGLAAWSYEQYF	TGTGCCAGCAGTAGGTCTCTGGGGCTAGCGGCGTGGTCCTACGAGCAGTACTTC
15	TRBV29-1	TRBD2	TRBJ2-3	many	CSVAPLAGGTDTQYF	TGCAGCGTTGCCCCCCTAGCGGGGGGGACAGATACGCAGTATTTT
15	TRBV5-1	.	TRBJ2-5	.	CASSGTGTFQMPQYF	TGCGCCAGCAGCGGAACCGGGACATTTCAGATGCCCCAGTACTTC
14	TRBV7-2	.	TRBJ2-3	.	CASRLDAGTDTQYF	TGTGCCAGCAGACTTGATGCCGGCACAGATACGCAGTATTTT
17	TRBV5-1	TRBD1	TRBJ1-2	.	CASSSGTALAVNYGYTF	TGCGCCAGCAGCTCCGGGACAGCCCTGGCGGTGAACTATGGCTACACCTTC
15	TRBV7-2	.	TRBJ2-7	few	CASSLVRTSSYEQYF	TGTGCCAGCAGCTTAGTGAGGACCTCCTCCTACGAGCAGTACTTC
13	TRBV20-1	.	TRBJ2-7	many	CSARRTTPGGQYF	TGCAGTGCTAGACGGACTACTCCAGGTGGGCAGTACTTC
14	TRBV4-2	TRBD2	TRBJ2-3	few	CASSPGGRGDTQYF	TGTGCCAGCAGCCCGGGGGGTAGAGGAGATACGCAGTATTTT
14	TRBV27	.	TRBJ1-1	.	CASSLFWSGPEAFF	TGTGCCAGCAGTTTATTTTGGTCTGGGCCTGAAGCTTTCTTT
14	TRBV29-1	TRBD2	TRBJ2-3	few	CSAFRTGGTDTQYF	TGCAGCGCTTTTCGGACCGGGGGGACAGATACGCAGTATTTT
15	TRBV6-1	TRBD1	TRBJ2-7	few	CASSGMGQGNYEQYF	TGTGCCAGCAGTGGCATGGGACAGGGGAACTACGAGCAGTACTTC
13	TRBV12-3/TRBV12-4	.	TRBJ1-2	.	CASSSLEGVGYTF	TGTGCCAGCAGTTCGCTGGAGGGGGTCGGCTACACCTTC
15	TRBV7-9	.	TRBJ1-1	.	CASSLGPGDDTEAFF	TGTGCCAGCAGCTTAGGCCCCGGGGATGACACTGAAGCTTTCTTT
12	TRBV6-2/TRBV6-3	TRBD1	TRBJ1-2	.	CASSYPTGDYTF	TGTGCCAGCAGTTACCCCACAGGGGACTACACCTTC
14	TRBV6-1	.	TRBJ1-6	few	CASSKPQGRTPLHF	TGTGCCAGCAGTAAACCCCAGGGACGGACACCCCTCCACTTT
14	TRBV6-1	.	TRBJ2-3	many	CASSEGIRTDTQYF	TGTGCCAGCAGTGAAGGTATTCGCACAGATACGCAGTATTTT
15	TRBV6-2/TRBV6-3	.	TRBJ1-1	.	CASRSPLGVGIEAFF	TGTGCCAGCAGATCTCCTCTGGGGGTAGGGATTGAAGCTTTCTTT
15	TRBV4-3	.	TRBJ2-3	few	CASSQLGPGTDTQYF	TGCGCCAGCAGCCAACTGGGACCAGGCACAGATACGCAGTATTTT
16	TRBV28	.	TRBJ2-2	few	CASSSNGAGKIGELFF	TGTGCCAGCAGTTCGAATGGAGCAGGCAAAATCGGGGAGCTGTTTTTT
16	TRBV10-3	TRBD2	TRBJ2-1	.	CAIRTATSELSYEQFF	TGTGCCATCAGAACTGCGACTAGCGAATTATCCTATGAGCAGTTCTTC
14	TRBV20-1	.	TRBJ2-1	few	CSAPFLGGYNEQFF	TGCAGTGCTCCGTTTCTAGGCGGGTACAATGAGCAGTTCTTC
15	TRBV20-1	.	TRBJ2-3	few	CSARDDRTTTDTQYF	TGCAGTGCTAGAGATGACAGGACAACAACAGATACGCAGTATTTT
14	TRBV5-1	.	TRBJ1-2	few	CASSLSGTLYGYTF	TGCGCCAGCAGCTTGTCGGGGACACTCTATGGCTACACCTTC
15	TRBV6-2/TRBV6-3	.	TRBJ2-3	many	CASSYSLGDPDTQYF	TGTGCCAGCAGTTACTCGTTGGGGGACCCAGATACGCAGTATTTT
14	TRBV6-5	TRBD2	TRBJ2-1	many	CASMGGGSDNEQFF	TGTGCCAGCATGGGCGGGGGGTCGGACAATGAGCAGTTCTTC
14	TRBV2	TRBD1	TRBJ1-4	few	CASSATGEVEKLFF	TGTGCCAGCAGTGCGACAGGGGAGGTCGAAAAACTGTTTTTT
15	TRBV7-2	.	TRBJ1-6	many	CASSSASLYNSPLHF	TGTGCCAGCAGCTCCGCCAGCCTCTATAATTCACCCCTCCACTTT
16	TRBV3-1	TRBD1	TRBJ2-3	.	CASSQKGTGQRNTQYF	TGTGCCAGCAGCCAGAAGGGGACAGGGCAAAGAAATACGCAGTATTTT
12	TRBV7-9	.	TRBJ1-2	.	CASSLREHGYTF	TGTGCCAGCAGCTTAAGGGAGCATGGCTACACCTTC
13	TRBV6-2/TRBV6-3	.	TRBJ2-3	many	CASSPRETDTQYF	TGTGCCAGCAGTCCCCGGGAGACAGATACGCAGTATTTT
14	TRBV15	TRBD2	TRBJ2-1	.	CATSGGLAGNEQFF	TGTGCCACCAGCGGGGGACTAGCGGGGAATGAGCAGTTCTTC
16	TRBV7-2	.	TRBJ1-1	few	CASSLEMAGENTEAFF	TGTGCCAGCAGCTTAGAAATGGCAGGAGAGAACACTGAAGCTTTCTTT
15	TRBV9	.	TRBJ1-6	.	CASSVGQGWNSPLHF	TGTGCCAGCAGCGTAGGTCAGGGATGGAATTCACCCCTCCACTTT